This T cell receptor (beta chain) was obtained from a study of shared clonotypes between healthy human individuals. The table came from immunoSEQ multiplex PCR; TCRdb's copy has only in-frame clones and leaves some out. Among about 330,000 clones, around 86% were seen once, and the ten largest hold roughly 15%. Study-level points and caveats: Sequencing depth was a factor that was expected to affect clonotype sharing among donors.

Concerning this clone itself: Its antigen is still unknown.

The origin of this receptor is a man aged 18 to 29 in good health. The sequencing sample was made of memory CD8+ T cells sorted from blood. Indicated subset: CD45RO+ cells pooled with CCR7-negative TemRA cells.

The CDR3 region has the DNA TGTGCCAGCAGTTTCGGCAGGGGCCCCTACGAGCAGTACTTC. Protein product: CASSFGRGPYEQYF. The rearrangement uses TRBV28 and TRBJ2-7, with a tentative D call TRBD1 (6 bases). Between the trimmed V and J ends, which lost 3 bases and 2 bases, there was a span of 11 bases. The V gene's germline CDR1 is MDHEN and CDR2 SYDVKM. The CDR3 consists of 14 residues. Supplemented by reference TRBV28 and TRBJ2-7, the full variable domain reads DVKVTQSSRYLVKRTGEKVFLECVQDMDHENMFWYRQDPGLGLRLIYFSYDVKMKEKGDIPEGYSVSREKKERFSLILESASTNQTSMYLCASSFGRGPYEQYFGPGTRLTVT.